These T cell receptor beta chains were read from a single sample in a study of cytomegalovirus exposure and HLA in healthy donors. TCRdb's table, derived via immunoSEQ multiplex PCR, lists solely in-frame clones and lacks some. This sample has about 100,000 clones, with roughly 80% found just once. Sequenced sample: PBMCs. The receptors originated from a male donor in good health and CMV-seropositive. CDR3s include the opening cysteine and the closing phenylalanine or tryptophan. Each record gives: J gene, clone size, V gene, D gene, CDR3 protein, CDR3 DNA. A D gene is named only where the DNA matches it firmly. Clone size is stated in some rows and not others, as once, few, many or a class when expanded.

j_gene: TRBJ2-5; abundance: .; v_gene: TRBV9; d_gene: TRBD1; CDR3aa: CASSVVGTGRRGETQYF; CDR3nt: TGTGCCAGCAGCGTAGTTGGGACAGGAAGGCGTGGGGAGACCCAGTACTTC
j_gene: TRBJ2-5; abundance: .; v_gene: TRBV9; d_gene: TRBD1; CDR3aa: CASSVWDRAQETQYF; CDR3nt: TGTGCCAGCAGCGTTTGGGACAGGGCACAAGAGACCCAGTACTTC
j_gene: TRBJ1-4; abundance: .; v_gene: TRBV15; d_gene: .; CDR3aa: CATSRGGDEKLFF; CDR3nt: TGTGCCACCAGCAGAGGAGGTGATGAAAAACTGTTTTTT
j_gene: TRBJ1-4; abundance: .; v_gene: TRBV6-6; d_gene: .; CDR3aa: CASSAEEKLFF; CDR3nt: TGTGCCAGCTCCGCGGAGGAAAAACTGTTTTTT
j_gene: TRBJ2-5; abundance: few; v_gene: TRBV25-1; d_gene: TRBD2; CDR3aa: CASSELAGGKETQYF; CDR3nt: TGTGCCAGCAGTGAACTAGCGGGGGGCAAAGAGACCCAGTACTTC
j_gene: TRBJ2-7; abundance: .; v_gene: TRBV9; d_gene: .; CDR3aa: CASSVGVGANYEQYF; CDR3nt: TGTGCCAGCAGCGTAGGGGTGGGGGCTAACTACGAGCAGTACTTC
j_gene: TRBJ2-1; abundance: .; v_gene: TRBV19; d_gene: .; CDR3aa: CASQRANEQFF; CDR3nt: TGTGCCAGTCAGAGGGCCAATGAGCAGTTCTTC
j_gene: TRBJ2-1; abundance: medium-sized; v_gene: TRBV4-3; d_gene: .; CDR3aa: CASSQGGTYNEQFF; CDR3nt: TGCGCCAGCAGCCAAGGCGGTACCTACAATGAGCAGTTCTTC
j_gene: TRBJ1-5; abundance: once; v_gene: TRBV28; d_gene: .; CDR3aa: CASRSETYSNQPQHF; CDR3nt: TGTGCCAGCAGAAGCGAGACTTATAGCAATCAGCCCCAGCATTTT
j_gene: TRBJ1-5; abundance: .; v_gene: TRBV10-3; d_gene: .; CDR3aa: CAISEEGMQPQHF; CDR3nt: TGTGCCATCAGTGAGGAGGGAATGCAGCCCCAGCATTTT
j_gene: TRBJ1-2; abundance: .; v_gene: TRBV23-1; d_gene: .; CDR3aa: CASSQSSGSHGYTF; CDR3nt: TGCGCCAGCAGTCAATCGTCAGGTTCTCATGGCTACACCTTC
j_gene: TRBJ1-3; abundance: .; v_gene: TRBV30; d_gene: .; CDR3aa: CAWGSQVSGNTIYF; CDR3nt: TGTGCCTGGGGGTCTCAGGTCTCTGGAAACACCATATATTTT
j_gene: TRBJ1-1; abundance: .; v_gene: TRBV19; d_gene: .; CDR3aa: CASSIGGDTEAFF; CDR3nt: TGTGCCAGTAGTATAGGCGGGGACACTGAAGCTTTCTTT
j_gene: TRBJ2-1; abundance: few; v_gene: TRBV11-2; d_gene: .; CDR3aa: CASSLVPGPWDEQFF; CDR3nt: TGTGCCAGCAGCTTAGTTCCAGGGCCTTGGGATGAGCAGTTCTTC
j_gene: TRBJ2-3; abundance: .; v_gene: TRBV18; d_gene: TRBD2; CDR3aa: CASSPTGTSGSDTQYF; CDR3nt: TGTGCCAGCTCACCTACCGGGACTAGCGGCTCAGATACGCAGTATTTT
j_gene: TRBJ1-2; abundance: .; v_gene: TRBV27; d_gene: TRBD1; CDR3aa: CASTPPNPGQEIDGYTF; CDR3nt: TGTGCCAGCACCCCCCCCAACCCGGGACAGGAGATCGATGGCTACACCTTC
j_gene: TRBJ1-5; abundance: .; v_gene: TRBV7-8; d_gene: TRBD1; CDR3aa: CASSPPTTDRRNQPQHF; CDR3nt: TGTGCCAGCAGCCCCCCGACTACGGACAGGAGAAATCAGCCCCAGCATTTT
j_gene: TRBJ2-7; abundance: .; v_gene: TRBV6-5; d_gene: .; CDR3aa: CASSRGHEQYF; CDR3nt: TGTGCCAGCAGCAGGGGCCACGAGCAGTACTTC
j_gene: TRBJ2-7; abundance: .; v_gene: TRBV13; d_gene: TRBD2; CDR3aa: CASRTSGGTYEQYF; CDR3nt: TGTGCCAGCAGGACTAGCGGGGGGACCTACGAGCAGTACTTC
j_gene: TRBJ2-1; abundance: .; v_gene: TRBV7-2; d_gene: .; CDR3aa: CASSLVRAGEQFF; CDR3nt: TGTGCCAGCAGCTTAGTCCGGGCGGGAGAGCAGTTCTTC
j_gene: TRBJ2-7; abundance: once; v_gene: TRBV5-1; d_gene: TRBD2; CDR3aa: CASSLEASGEQYF; CDR3nt: TGCGCCAGCAGCTTGGAGGCTAGCGGCGAGCAGTACTTC
j_gene: TRBJ1-6; abundance: .; v_gene: TRBV30; d_gene: .; CDR3aa: CAWTRVLGSPLHF; CDR3nt: TGTGCCTGGACGAGGGTACTCGGCTCACCCCTCCACTTT
j_gene: TRBJ2-3; abundance: .; v_gene: TRBV5-1; d_gene: TRBD2; CDR3aa: CASGTSGQSTDTQYF; CDR3nt: TGCGCCAGCGGAACTAGCGGGCAGAGCACAGATACGCAGTATTTT
j_gene: TRBJ2-7; abundance: .; v_gene: TRBV19; d_gene: TRBD1; CDR3aa: CASSIAEGQGYEQYF; CDR3nt: TGTGCCAGTAGTATAGCCGAGGGACAGGGCTACGAGCAGTACTTC
j_gene: TRBJ2-7; abundance: .; v_gene: TRBV19; d_gene: TRBD1; CDR3aa: CASSSTGGVTFGQYF; CDR3nt: TGTGCCAGTAGTTCGACAGGGGGGGTAACCTTTGGGCAGTACTTC
j_gene: TRBJ1-4; abundance: .; v_gene: TRBV30; d_gene: TRBD1; CDR3aa: CAWDRAGNEKLFF; CDR3nt: TGTGCCTGGGACAGGGCGGGTAATGAAAAACTGTTTTTT
j_gene: TRBJ2-2; abundance: .; v_gene: TRBV5-1; d_gene: .; CDR3aa: CASSLDRGTGGELFF; CDR3nt: TGCGCCAGCAGCTTGGATCGCGGAACCGGCGGGGAGCTGTTTTTT
j_gene: TRBJ1-1; abundance: few; v_gene: TRBV18; d_gene: .; CDR3aa: CASCGQINTEAFF; CDR3nt: TGTGCCAGCTGTGGACAAATTAACACTGAAGCTTTCTTT
j_gene: TRBJ1-1; abundance: .; v_gene: TRBV27; d_gene: .; CDR3aa: CASSLSMNTEAFF; CDR3nt: TGCGCCAGCAGTTTGAGCATGAACACTGAAGCTTTCTTT
j_gene: TRBJ1-6; abundance: once; v_gene: TRBV18; d_gene: .; CDR3aa: CASSAGVSSPLHF; CDR3nt: TGTGCCAGCTCGGCAGGGGTATCCTCACCCCTCCACTTT
j_gene: TRBJ2-3; abundance: .; v_gene: TRBV30; d_gene: .; CDR3aa: CAGGEVGGSSWATDTQYF; CDR3nt: TGTGCCGGAGGGGAAGTTGGGGGGTCCTCTTGGGCCACAGATACGCAGTATTTT
j_gene: TRBJ2-7; abundance: .; v_gene: TRBV9; d_gene: .; CDR3aa: CASSGGPPSYEQYF; CDR3nt: TGTGCCAGCAGCGGCGGGCCCCCCTCCTACGAGCAGTACTTC
j_gene: TRBJ2-7; abundance: once; v_gene: TRBV5-1; d_gene: TRBD1; CDR3aa: CASSRGQGAMNEQYF; CDR3nt: TGCGCCAGCAGCAGGGGACAGGGGGCAATGAACGAGCAGTACTTC
j_gene: TRBJ1-1; abundance: .; v_gene: TRBV9; d_gene: TRBD1; CDR3aa: CASSVAPGGEAFF; CDR3nt: TGTGCCAGCAGCGTAGCCCCAGGGGGTGAAGCTTTCTTT
j_gene: TRBJ2-3; abundance: .; v_gene: TRBV11-3; d_gene: .; CDR3aa: CASSSRDGTDTQYF; CDR3nt: TGTGCCAGCAGCTCGCGTGATGGCACAGATACGCAGTATTTT
j_gene: TRBJ2-1; abundance: few; v_gene: TRBV7-8; d_gene: TRBD1; CDR3aa: CASSPPDRVNEQFF; CDR3nt: TGTGCCAGCAGCCCCCCCGACAGGGTAAACGAGCAGTTCTTC
j_gene: TRBJ2-5; abundance: once; v_gene: TRBV27; d_gene: TRBD2; CDR3aa: CASALAGVETQYF; CDR3nt: TGTGCCAGCGCCCTAGCGGGGGTAGAGACCCAGTACTTC